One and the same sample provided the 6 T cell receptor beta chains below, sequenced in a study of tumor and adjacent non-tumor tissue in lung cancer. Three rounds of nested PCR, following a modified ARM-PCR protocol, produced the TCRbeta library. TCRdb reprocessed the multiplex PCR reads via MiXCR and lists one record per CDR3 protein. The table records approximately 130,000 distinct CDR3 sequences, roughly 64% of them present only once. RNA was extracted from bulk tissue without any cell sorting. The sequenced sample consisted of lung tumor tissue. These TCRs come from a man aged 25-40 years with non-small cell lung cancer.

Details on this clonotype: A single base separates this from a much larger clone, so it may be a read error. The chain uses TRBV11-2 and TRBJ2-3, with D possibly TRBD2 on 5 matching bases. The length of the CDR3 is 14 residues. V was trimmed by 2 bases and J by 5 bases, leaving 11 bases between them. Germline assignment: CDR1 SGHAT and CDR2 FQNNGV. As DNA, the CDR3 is TGTGCCAGCAGCTTAATGGCAGCGGAAGATACGCAGTATTTT. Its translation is CASSLMAAEDTQYF.

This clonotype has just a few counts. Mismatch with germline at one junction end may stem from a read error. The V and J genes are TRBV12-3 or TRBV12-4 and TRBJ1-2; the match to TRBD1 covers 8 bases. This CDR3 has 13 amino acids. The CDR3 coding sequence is TGTGACAGCACGGAAGCAGGGGGCTATGGTTACACCTTC. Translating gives CDSTEAGGYGYTF.

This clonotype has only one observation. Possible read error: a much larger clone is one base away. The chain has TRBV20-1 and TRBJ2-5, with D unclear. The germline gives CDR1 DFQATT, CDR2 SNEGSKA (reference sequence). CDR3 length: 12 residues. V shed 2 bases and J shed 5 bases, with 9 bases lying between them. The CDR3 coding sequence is TGCAGTGCTAGAAACGGTTGGGAGACCCAGTACTTC. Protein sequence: CSARNGWETQYF.

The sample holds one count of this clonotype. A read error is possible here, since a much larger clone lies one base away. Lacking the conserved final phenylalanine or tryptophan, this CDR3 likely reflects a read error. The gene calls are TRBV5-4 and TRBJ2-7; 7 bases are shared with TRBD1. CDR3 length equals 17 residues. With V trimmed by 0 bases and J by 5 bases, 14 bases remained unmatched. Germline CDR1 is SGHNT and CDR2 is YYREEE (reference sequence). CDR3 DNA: TGTGCCAGCAGCTTGGACAGGGGCCCCGCTGTCGAGGACGAGCAGTACTTG. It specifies CASSLDRGPAVEDEQYL.

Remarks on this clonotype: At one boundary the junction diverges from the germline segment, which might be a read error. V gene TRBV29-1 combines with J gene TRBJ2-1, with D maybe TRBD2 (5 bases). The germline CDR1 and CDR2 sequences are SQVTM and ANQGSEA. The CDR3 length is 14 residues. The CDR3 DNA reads TGCAGCGTTGAACGTAATAGCGAGTTCAATGGGCAGTTCTTC. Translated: CSVERNSEFNGQFF.

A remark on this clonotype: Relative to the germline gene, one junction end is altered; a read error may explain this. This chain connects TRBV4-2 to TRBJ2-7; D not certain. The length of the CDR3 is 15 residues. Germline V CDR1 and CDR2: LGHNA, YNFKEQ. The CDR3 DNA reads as TGTGCCAGCAGCCAAGGTTATGCGTCCTCCTACGAACAGTACTTC. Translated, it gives CASSQGYASSYEQYF.